The rows below give T cell receptor beta chains drawn from one sample of a study of monozygotic twins with cystic fibrosis. Using immunoSEQ multiplex PCR, the repertoire was profiled, and TCRdb retains in-frame clones only, with some absent. The profile covers fewer than 30,000 clones, with 95% to 98% appearing a single time and 2.5% to 3% taken by the ten largest. Sequencing was done on a sample of blood. All receptors come from a girl aged 2-10 years with cystic fibrosis. Each CDR3 is given with its conserved first and last residue.

V gene	J gene	CDR3 protein
TRBV5-4	TRBJ2-3	CASSLGAEGGPDTQYF
TRBV7-7	TRBJ2-5	CASSLAPSGEWYQETQYF
TRBV30	TRBJ1-1	CAWSPFHTEAFF
TRBV28	TRBJ2-7	CASSRGTSSFYSYEQYF
TRBV19	TRBJ2-6	CASSASGANVLTF
TRBV4-2	TRBJ2-7	CASSQRQESSYEQYF
TRBV6-6	TRBJ2-3	CASGGWDIMYF
TRBV27	TRBJ2-7	CASSTTSGRKYF
TRBV27	TRBJ2-1	CASSLGQGFGNEQFF
TRBV6-4	TRBJ2-2	CASSDSGAGGSGELFF
TRBV13	TRBJ1-1	CASSLAVQEGGAFF
TRBV19	TRBJ2-3	CASRWSGEVDTQYF
TRBV28	TRBJ2-1	CASRGLAGVRVEQFF
TRBV7-9	TRBJ2-5	CASSLQANQETQYF
TRBV11-2	TRBJ2-1	CASSLVPGNEQFF
TRBV7-9	TRBJ2-3	CASSFGRATDTQYF
TRBV2	TRBJ2-7	CASSVQGPGSYEQYF
TRBV27	TRBJ2-7	CASSLFGHGEQYF
TRBV30	TRBJ1-1	CAGAWGGPRTEAFF
TRBV25-1	TRBJ1-2	CASSDPTGTGGYTF
TRBV29-1	TRBJ2-5	CSVWRQGSETQYF
TRBV29-1	TRBJ2-4	CSVELTGRGGGALRRNIQYF
TRBV25-1	TRBJ2-2	CASSGQGGTGELFF
TRBV6-1	TRBJ1-1	CASTPGPQNTEAFF
TRBV7-8	TRBJ2-7	CASSLDLQGLGSEQYF
TRBV7-2	TRBJ2-5	CASSLAGRRETQYF
TRBV27	TRBJ1-2	CASKSRVNYGYTF
TRBV7-6	TRBJ2-1	CASSLRVKGTSGPLSSYNEQFF
TRBV28	TRBJ1-2	CASRDRVNYGYTF
TRBV7-2	TRBJ2-3	CASSLGGQYAINTQYF
TRBV4-2	TRBJ1-2	CASSRRDRAFGYTF
TRBV5-4	TRBJ1-2	CASSLEGGYGYTF
TRBV5-1	TRBJ2-7	CASSPGRDHYEQYF
TRBV6-5	TRBJ1-2	CASSYDRAPYGYTF
TRBV12-5	TRBJ2-1	CASGQLTDEQFF
TRBV27	TRBJ2-7	CASSLAGGTYEQYF